The rows below give T cell receptor beta chains drawn from one sample of a study of blood T cell repertoires in COVID-19. Assay used: immunoSEQ multiplex PCR; TCRdb lists only in-frame clones, some missing. Of more than 400,000 clones listed, roughly 87% are singletons. Material: PBMCs or T cells enriched from blood (not recorded which). The receptors derive from a man between 18 and 29 years old who had recovered from COVID-19. CDR3s include the opening cysteine and the closing phenylalanine or tryptophan. D genes are given only for firm matches. Clone sizes are given selectively: once, few, many, or a class where the clone is expanded.

V gene: TRBV9
D gene: -
J gene: TRBJ1-2
clone size: -
CDR3 DNA: TGTGCCAGCAGCTGGGGAGTTTGGGGCTACACCTTC
CDR3 protein: CASSWGVWGYTF

V gene: TRBV4-2
D gene: TRBD1
J gene: TRBJ1-2
clone size: -
CDR3 DNA: TGTGCCAGCAGCCGAGGGGGACAGGGTGACTATGGCTACACCTTC
CDR3 protein: CASSRGGQGDYGYTF

V gene: TRBV2
D gene: TRBD1
J gene: TRBJ2-2
clone size: -
CDR3 DNA: TGTGCCAGCAGATGGGGACAGTCCGACACCGGGGAGCTGTTTTTT
CDR3 protein: CASRWGQSDTGELFF

V gene: TRBV28
D gene: -
J gene: TRBJ2-7
clone size: -
CDR3 DNA: TGTGCCACCCGCCCCGGGGGAGACGAGCAGTACTTC
CDR3 protein: CATRPGGDEQYF

V gene: TRBV5-1
D gene: -
J gene: TRBJ1-1
clone size: -
CDR3 DNA: TGCGCCAGCAGCTTCGGCGGGACGGCCAACACTGAAGCTTTCTTT
CDR3 protein: CASSFGGTANTEAFF

V gene: TRBV18
D gene: TRBD1
J gene: TRBJ1-6
clone size: -
CDR3 DNA: TGTGCCAGCTCATATAACAGGGGAAACGGCTATAATTCACCCCTCCACTTT
CDR3 protein: CASSYNRGNGYNSPLHF

V gene: TRBV2
D gene: -
J gene: TRBJ2-5
clone size: -
CDR3 DNA: TGTGCCAGCATAATGGGCCGGGGAGAGACCCAGTACTTC
CDR3 protein: CASIMGRGETQYF

V gene: TRBV19
D gene: TRBD1
J gene: TRBJ1-6
clone size: few
CDR3 DNA: TGTGCCAGTAGGGACAGGGGCTCCTATAATTCACCCCTCCACTTT
CDR3 protein: CASRDRGSYNSPLHF

V gene: TRBV2
D gene: TRBD2
J gene: TRBJ2-6
clone size: -
CDR3 DNA: TGTGCCAGCAGTGAAATGGTTCCTAGCGGGCTGAAATTCTCTGGGGCCAACGTCCTGACTTTC
CDR3 protein: CASSEMVPSGLKFSGANVLTF

V gene: TRBV7-2
D gene: TRBD2
J gene: TRBJ2-2
clone size: -
CDR3 DNA: TGTGCCAGCAGCGGGGGACTAGCGGGAGCGCGGGCCGGGGAGCTGTTTTTT
CDR3 protein: CASSGGLAGARAGELFF

V gene: TRBV9
D gene: TRBD2
J gene: TRBJ2-7
clone size: -
CDR3 DNA: TGTGCCAGCAGCCCCGGGGACTACCCTCTGAGTGAGCAGTACTTC
CDR3 protein: CASSPGDYPLSEQYF

V gene: TRBV5-1
D gene: -
J gene: TRBJ1-6
clone size: -
CDR3 DNA: TGCGCCAGCAGCTTGGAATCGGGGGGTGGTTCACCCCTCCACTTT
CDR3 protein: CASSLESGGGSPLHF

V gene: TRBV2
D gene: -
J gene: TRBJ2-7
clone size: few
CDR3 DNA: TGTGCCAATGCCCAGGGTAACTTGGGATACGAGCAGTACTTC
CDR3 protein: CANAQGNLGYEQYF

V gene: TRBV27
D gene: -
J gene: TRBJ1-1
clone size: -
CDR3 DNA: TGTGCCAGCAGTCCCCCGGGGTGGACTGAAGCTTTCTTT
CDR3 protein: CASSPPGWTEAFF

V gene: TRBV10-3
D gene: TRBD1
J gene: TRBJ1-4
clone size: -
CDR3 DNA: TGTGCCATCAGTGAAACAGGGGCGGGTGAAAAACTGTTTTTT
CDR3 protein: CAISETGAGEKLFF

V gene: TRBV10-2
D gene: TRBD2
J gene: TRBJ2-1
clone size: -
CDR3 DNA: TGCGCCAGCAGTGGACTAGCGGAGGCCCCCTACAATGAGCAGTTCTTC
CDR3 protein: CASSGLAEAPYNEQFF

V gene: TRBV19
D gene: -
J gene: TRBJ1-2
clone size: -
CDR3 DNA: TGTGCCAGTAGGGGATCCCAGCTTCTAGCTGGCTACACCTTC
CDR3 protein: CASRGSQLLAGYTF

V gene: TRBV5-1
D gene: -
J gene: TRBJ1-3
clone size: -
CDR3 DNA: TGCGCCAGCAGCTTATCAAGTCGGGGGGGAAATGGAAACACCATATATTTT
CDR3 protein: CASSLSSRGGNGNTIYF

V gene: TRBV30
D gene: TRBD1
J gene: TRBJ2-1
clone size: once
CDR3 DNA: TGTGCCTGGAGTGTTAGGACAGGATGGAATGAGCAGTTCTTC
CDR3 protein: CAWSVRTGWNEQFF